This passage covers 29 T cell receptor beta chains from one sample sequenced in a study of T cells after yellow fever vaccination. TCRdb re-called the 5' RACE reads through MiXCR, storing one row per CDR3 protein. Of some 250,000 distinct CDR3 sequences listed, 6.9% are singletons. The sequencing used CD4+ T cells sorted from PBMCs, collected 15 days after the yellow fever booster vaccination. The origin of the receptors is a man in his thirties or forties who received the YFV17D yellow fever vaccine.

This clonotype occurred many times. The chain combines TRBV19 with TRBJ2-1, with TRBD2 identical over 9 bases. This CDR3 comprises 16 residues. In germline, CDR1 is LNHDA, CDR2 SQIVND (reference sequence). J lost 5 bases, V lost 9 bases, and 14 bases had no gene match. CDR3 sequence reads: CASSTSGGLRDNEQFF. CDR3 bases: TGTGCCAGCTCGACTAGCGGTGGCCTGCGCGACAATGAGCAGTTCTTC.

Ten or more counts support this clonotype. This chain uses TRBV5-1 with TRBJ2-7; D is ambiguous. CDR3 length equals 12 residues. Between the trimmed V and J ends, which lost 4 bases and 3 bases, there was a span of 8 bases. Per the germline V gene, CDR1 is SGHRS and CDR2 is YFSETQ. CDR3 residues: CASSGSGYEQYF. Here the CDR3 DNA reads TGCGCCAGCAGCGGATCAGGCTACGAGCAGTACTTC.

The chain is built from TRBV20-1 and TRBJ2-1, with a weak D call TRBD2 (5 bases). The ends were cut back, 0 bases at V and 12 bases at J, with 12 bases in the middle. From germline, CDR1 is DFQATT and CDR2 SNEGSKA (reference sequence). This CDR3 is built from 12 residues. DNA of the CDR3: TGCAGTGCTAGAGAGGGCGGGTTGGGGCAGTTCTTC. Protein product: CSAREGGLGQFF.

This clonotype has just a few counts. The chain is built from TRBV30 and TRBJ1-1; TRBD1 aligns across 8 bases. The germline V gene has CDR1 GTSNPN and CDR2 SVGIG (reference sequence). CDR3 length equals 13 residues. Trimming removed 4 bases from V and 3 bases from J; junction bases left unmatched: 4. For the CDR3, the DNA is TGTGCCTGGACCCAACAGGGGGACACTGAAGCTTTCTTT. Translation gives CAWTQQGDTEAFF.

Ten or more counts support this clonotype. The chain joins TRBV29-1 to TRBJ2-7; D remains ambiguous. Trimming took 3 bases from V and 4 from J, leaving 13 bases between them. Germline lookup yields CDR1 SQVTM and CDR2 ANQGSEA. The length of the CDR3 is 13 residues. The CDR3 sequence: CSVDSQDGYEQYF. DNA for the CDR3: TGCAGCGTTGATTCCCAGGACGGATACGAGCAGTACTTC.

As regards this clonotype: One end of the junction does not line up with germline, which may come from a read error. The rearrangement uses TRBV5-3 and TRBJ2-6; no firm D call. TRBV5-3 is an ORF for which the function is uncertain. The CDR3 has 17 amino acids. CDR3 protein: CASSLAGSFSGANVLTF. The CDR3 DNA reads TGTGCCAGCAGCTTGGCCGGAAGCTTCTCTGGGGCCAACGTCCTGACTTTC.

This clonotype was counted a few times. The rearrangement links TRBV28 to TRBJ2-3; TRBD2 is a possible D gene (5 bases). From germline, CDR1 is MDHEN and CDR2 SYDVKM. This CDR3 is built from 15 residues. The germline V and J ends were trimmed by 8 bases and 3 bases, with 18 bases remaining between them. CDR3 nucleotides: TGTGCCAGCTGGGAGTCGCTTCAAGCAACAGATACGCAGTATTTT. This translates into CASWESLQATDTQYF.

This clonotype was picked up many times. The V call is TRBV7-2, the J call TRBJ2-2; D may be TRBD2 (7 bases). CDR1 is SGHTA, CDR2 FQGNSA, per germline. Trimming pared 5 bases from V and 5 bases from J, leaving 12 bases between. CDR3 length equals 14 residues. The CDR3 coding sequence is TGTGCCAGCAGCCCACGGGGGGCGACCGGGGAGCTGTTTTTT. Its protein is CASSPRGATGELFF.

The rearrangement links TRBV7-2 to TRBJ1-4; maybe TRBD1 (5 bases). The CDR3 is 14 residues long. Germline assignment: CDR1 SGHTA and CDR2 FQGNSA. The V gene lost 5 bases and the J gene lost 7 bases, with 14 bases spanning the gap. The CDR3 coding sequence is TGTGCCAGCAGCCAGGGAGGGTACGGTGAAAAACTGTTTTTT. Translated, it gives CASSQGGYGEKLFF.

The genes are TRBV20-1 and TRBJ1-1; a weak D match, TRBD1 (5 bases). Trimming took 6 bases from V and 5 from J, leaving 13 bases between them. CDR1 is DFQATT, CDR2 SNEGSKA, per germline (reference sequence). This CDR3 spans 12 amino acids. CDR3 DNA: TGCAGTGCCGCTCGTGGGGGAACTGAAGCTTTCTTT. Amino acids: CSAARGGTEAFF.

This clonotype came up a few times. The rearrangement uses TRBV7-2 and TRBJ2-3; 10 bases fit TRBD1. The CDR3 contains 14 residues. CDR1 SGHTA and CDR2 FQGNSA come from the germline V gene. Losses at the gene ends were 5 bases for V and 13 bases for J; bases not matched to a gene: 12. CDR3 region: CASSPPGQGTQKYF. CDR3 DNA sequence: TGTGCCAGCAGCCCACCGGGACAGGGGACGCAGAAGTATTTT.

This chain connects TRBV7-2 to TRBJ2-7; TRBD1 matches at 9 bases. CDR1 and CDR2 from the germline V gene are SGHTA and FQGNSA. The CDR3 covers 15 residues. Unmatched junction bases numbered 6, after V lost 1 base and J lost 5 bases. CDR3 region: CASSLGGTGLHEQYF. The DNA for the CDR3 is TGTGCCAGCAGCTTAGGCGGGACAGGGCTCCACGAGCAGTACTTC.

This clonotype was detected a few times. This chain joins TRBV6-5 and TRBJ1-5; the match to TRBD1 covers 8 bases. The length of the CDR3 is 14 residues. Germline CDR1 reads MNHEY; CDR2 reads SVGAGI. The ends lost 10 bases at V and 3 bases at J; junction bases unmatched: 8. The CDR3 nucleotides read TGTGCCACCACCGGACAGGGTAACAATCAGCCCCAGCATTTT. It specifies CATTGQGNNQPQHF.

The chain carries TRBV11-3 and TRBJ2-2; TRBD2 might be the D (7 bases). The V end lost 5 bases, the J end lost 4 bases, and 14 bases lay between the germline ends. The CDR3 has 15 residues. The germline gives CDR1 SGHNT, CDR2 YENEEA. CDR3 region: CASSLRGGGTGELFF. CDR3 nucleotide sequence: TGTGCCAGCAGCCTGAGGGGGGGCGGCACCGGGGAGCTGTTTTTT.

V is TRBV18 and J is TRBJ1-5, with D perhaps TRBD1 (5 bases). This CDR3 is 14 amino acids long. Germline V CDR1 and CDR2: KGHSH, LQKENI. Between the trimmed V and J ends, which lost 6 bases and 1 base, there was a span of 10 bases. CDR3 sequence reads: CASSPTESNQPQHF. The CDR3 DNA reads as TGTGCCAGCTCGCCGACAGAGAGCAATCAGCCCCAGCATTTT.

The chain employs TRBV27 and TRBJ2-2; 8 nucleotides agree with TRBD2. The CDR3 covers 17 residues. CDR1 and CDR2 (germline): MNHEY, SMNVEV (reference sequence). The V and J ends lost 8 bases and 2 bases, in that order; junction bases with no gene match: 13. CDR3 amino acids: CASAVEPGRANTGELFF. The CDR3 coding sequence is TGTGCCAGCGCGGTCGAACCCGGGAGGGCCAACACCGGGGAGCTGTTTTTT.

This chain links TRBV4-1 with TRBJ1-1; 9 bases map to TRBD1. With 3 bases clipped from V and 2 bases from J, the junction kept 10 bases outside the gene matches. This CDR3 has 17 residues. Germline V gives CDR1 MGHRA, CDR2 YSYEKL. The CDR3 sequence is CASSHPQGTGTNTEAFF. The CDR3 nucleotides read TGCGCCAGCAGCCATCCCCAGGGGACAGGGACCAACACTGAAGCTTTCTTT.

This clonotype was seen a handful of times. J is TRBJ2-5 and V is TRBV20-1; D is tentatively TRBD1 or TRBD2 (5 bases each). V was clipped by 3 bases and J by 7 bases, with 21 bases between them. The CDR3 runs to 15 residues. Germline V gives CDR1 DFQATT, CDR2 SNEGSKA (reference sequence). CDR3 nucleotides: TGCAGTGCTAGCTCCCGTTTCGAGGGGTTCGGGACCCAGTACTTC. Protein: CSASSRFEGFGTQYF.

This clonotype has at least ten counts. The rearrangement uses TRBV15 and TRBJ2-3, with a possible D match to TRBD2 (5 bases). Trimming stripped 2 bases from V and 1 base from J, with 13 bases between. The CDR3 totals 16 residues. CDR1 and CDR2 (germline): LNHNV, YYDKDF (reference sequence). CDR3 DNA sequence: TGTGCCACCAGCAGAAGTCCGGGATGGGGCACAGATACGCAGTATTTT. Its protein product is CATSRSPGWGTDTQYF.

There are a few counts of this clonotype. This chain joins TRBV20-1 and TRBJ2-3, with 8 bases fitting TRBD2. From germline, CDR1 is DFQATT and CDR2 SNEGSKA (reference sequence). The CDR3 has 12 amino acids. CDR3 DNA: TGCAGCGGACTAGCAACGCCAGATACGCAGTATTTT. The encoded protein is CSGLATPDTQYF.

This clonotype showed up just once. The chain couples TRBV7-2 to TRBJ2-3; 7 nucleotides match TRBD1. V lost 3 bases to trimming and J lost 4 bases; unmatched junction nucleotides: 4. This CDR3 spans 14 amino acids. CDR1 is SGHTA, CDR2 FQGNSA, per germline. The CDR3 spells CASSLRQGPDTQYF. The CDR3 DNA is TGTGCCAGCAGCTTGAGACAGGGACCAGATACGCAGTATTTT.

This clonotype was detected ten times or more. V gene TRBV20-1 combines with J gene TRBJ2-1; 8 bases are shared with TRBD2. CDR3 length: 15 residues. Looked up from germline, CDR1 is DFQATT and CDR2 is SNEGSKA (reference sequence). V lost 6 bases to trimming and J lost 2 bases; unmatched junction nucleotides: 9. Here the CDR3 DNA reads TGCAGTGCAAGTACTAGCGGACGGACCTACAATGAGCAGTTCTTC. This sequence encodes CSASTSGRTYNEQFF.

V is TRBV4-3 and J is TRBJ2-1, with D tentatively TRBD1 (5 bases). The CDR3 consists of 14 residues. In germline, CDR1 is LGHNA, CDR2 YSLEER. Trimming took 0 bases from V and 7 from J, leaving 10 bases between them. The CDR3 coding sequence is TGCGCCAGCAGCCAAGAGGGGCAGATGAATGAGCAGTTCTTC. It encodes CASSQEGQMNEQFF.

This clonotype came up many times. V usage is TRBV20-1 and J usage is TRBJ2-7; D might be TRBD2 (5 bases). Germline CDR1 reads DFQATT; CDR2 reads SNEGSKA (reference sequence). The CDR3 spans 13 residues. Deletions cut 6 bases from V and 0 bases from J, with 12 bases between. The chain's CDR3 is CSAGSETSYEQYF. The DNA for the CDR3 is TGCAGTGCGGGGAGCGAGACCTCCTACGAGCAGTACTTC.

In its sample, this clonotype was seen many times. The chain employs TRBV24-1 and TRBJ2-3, with D unresolved. V lost 4 bases and J lost 2, with 3 bases in between. Germline V gene sequence: CDR1 KGHDR, CDR2 SFDVKD. The CDR3 spans 12 residues. The CDR3 coding sequence is TGTGCCACCAGTGACATCACAGATACGCAGTATTTT. As protein: CATSDITDTQYF.

This sequence joins TRBV5-1 and TRBJ2-2, with a possible D match to TRBD1 (6 bases). Germline V gives CDR1 SGHRS, CDR2 YFSETQ. Trimming pared 0 bases from V and 0 bases from J, leaving 9 bases between. This CDR3 region has 16 residues. CDR3 in DNA: TGCGCCAGCAGCTTGGGGTCAGGGGCGAACACCGGGGAGCTGTTTTTT. It translates to CASSLGSGANTGELFF.

This clonotype was observed at least ten times. The chain uses TRBV6-1 and TRBJ2-1, with a tentative D call TRBD1 (5 bases). The CDR3 totals 14 residues. The germline V and J ends were trimmed by 7 bases and 10 bases, with 20 bases remaining between them. Germline V gene data show CDR1 as MNHNS and CDR2 as SASEGT. The CDR3 protein is CASTPPTGQSEQFF. In DNA form, the CDR3 reads TGTGCCAGCACCCCACCTACAGGCCAGAGCGAGCAGTTCTTC.

This clonotype was seen many times. V usage is TRBV4-3 and J usage is TRBJ2-7; D remains ambiguous. The CDR3 runs 15 residues. The V and J ends lost 0 bases and 0 bases respectively, with 9 bases between them. Per the germline V gene, CDR1 is LGHNA and CDR2 is YSLEER. CDR3 sequence reads: CASSQDRASSYEQYF. CDR3 nucleotide sequence: TGCGCCAGCAGCCAAGATCGAGCCAGCTCCTACGAGCAGTACTTC.

This clonotype turned up a few times. The chain is built from TRBV5-1 and TRBJ2-5; D possibly uses TRBD1 or TRBD2 (5 bases each). Germline V gene sequence: CDR1 SGHRS, CDR2 YFSETQ. This CDR3 has 14 residues. V was trimmed by 3 bases and J by 4 bases, leaving 13 bases between them. The chain's CDR3 is CASSWRTRGETQYF. The DNA of the CDR3 is TGCGCCAGCAGCTGGAGGACAAGGGGAGAGACCCAGTACTTC.